The clone carrying this T cell receptor beta chain has more than one count but fewer than ten. Its antigen is unidentified. Over 18 months, lack of ophthalmopathy progression marked Graves' hyperthyroidism as stable. Out of 8.5 to 10 ml of fresh peripheral blood came the PBMCs. This sample is part of a study of T cells in Graves' hyperthyroidism and ophthalmopathy. The TCR beta CDR3 regions underwent amplification using RNA transcripts as the source. Using the HTBI primer set, a first-round RT-PCR was run on the TCR CDR3. MiXCR, applied by TCRdb to the multiplex PCR reads, yields one record per CDR3 protein. This repertoire shows over 700,000 distinct CDR3 sequences, over 35% found once; its top ten account for 8.9%. Study-level results: Most expanded thyroid clonotypes above 0.001 also appeared in blood. Model output signaled ophthalmopathy a median roughly 6.5 months ahead of onset.

Germline V gene sequence: CDR1 SGHDT, CDR2 YYEEEE. The CDR3 loop spans 19 amino acids. Trimming cost V 4 bases and J 0 bases; bases outside gene matches: 15. What was sequenced was blood. This clonotype originated in a man younger than 35 with Graves' hyperthyroidism. This chain uses TRBV5-6 with TRBJ2-2; 7 bases align to TRBD2. The CDR3 nucleotides read TGTGCCAGCAGCCTTCCGCGGGACTATCCGTTCGCGAACACCGGGGAGCTGTTTTTT. Protein sequence: CASSLPRDYPFANTGELFF.